The source of this TCR beta chain is a study of blood T cell repertoires in COVID-19. As for the study in general: Samples of COVID-19 (acute and convalescent) were obtained from the United States, Italy and Spain. T cells, B-cell-depleted T cells, or PBMCs provided the cDNA or gDNA that served as material.

CDR1 and CDR2 (germline): LNHDA, SQIVND (reference sequence). The CDR3 spans 14 residues. V lost 5 bases and J 6 bases, leaving 16 bases between the germline ends. This clone has a handful of counts. Generated by immunoSEQ multiplex PCR, the TCRdb table keeps only in-frame clones and is missing some. The sample has nearly 70,000 clones; approximately 78% are singletons. This chain joins TRBV19 and TRBJ1-1; unclear D gene. The receptor comes from an elderly woman with acute or convalescent COVID-19. Sequences were obtained from peripheral blood. The CDR3 DNA sequence: TGTGCCAGTAGTTTGCGTTCCGGGATTTCTGAAGCTTTCTTT. Translating it yields CASSLRSGISEAFF.